This T cell receptor beta chain was observed in a study of cytomegalovirus exposure and HLA in healthy donors. The germline CDR1 and CDR2 sequences are SEHNR and FQNEAQ (reference sequence). V gave up 2 bases and J gave up 9 bases, with 5 bases separating them. The CDR3 is made up of 12 amino acids. The PCR ran on 60 Vbeta and 13 Jbeta primers. Sequenced by immunoSEQ multiplex PCR; TCRdb stores in-frame clones only, minus some. The data contain fewer than 200,000 clones, 75% to 80% of them seen just once; the ten biggest clones take up around 2.8%. The chain combines TRBV7-9 with TRBJ1-6, with D unresolved. Sequencing was carried out using PBMCs. This clonotype originated in a woman aged 40 to 50 in good health and CMV-seropositive. This CDR3 is CASSLSVSPLHF. In DNA form, the CDR3 reads TGTGCCAGCAGCTTATCCGTTTCACCCCTCCACTTT.